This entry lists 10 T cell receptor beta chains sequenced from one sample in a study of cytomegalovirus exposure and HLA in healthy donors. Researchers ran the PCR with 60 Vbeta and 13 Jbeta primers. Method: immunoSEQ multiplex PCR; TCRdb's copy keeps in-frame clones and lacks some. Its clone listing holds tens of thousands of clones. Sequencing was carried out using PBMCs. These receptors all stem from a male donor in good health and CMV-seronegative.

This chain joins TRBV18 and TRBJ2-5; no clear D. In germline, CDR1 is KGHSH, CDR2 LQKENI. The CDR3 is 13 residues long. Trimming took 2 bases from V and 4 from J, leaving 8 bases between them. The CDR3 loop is CASSPLVSETQYF. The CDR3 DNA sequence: TGTGCCAGCTCACCATTAGTTTCAGAGACCCAGTACTTC.

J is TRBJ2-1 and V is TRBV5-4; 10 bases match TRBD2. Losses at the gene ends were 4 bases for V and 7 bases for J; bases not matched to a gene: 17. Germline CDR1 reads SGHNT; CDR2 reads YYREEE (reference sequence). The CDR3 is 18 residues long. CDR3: CASSPGGSGRSPSNEQFF. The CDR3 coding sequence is TGTGCCAGCAGCCCCGGTGGTAGCGGGAGGTCTCCCTCAAATGAGCAGTTCTTC. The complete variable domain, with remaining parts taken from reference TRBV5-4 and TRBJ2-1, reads ETGVTQSPTHLIKTRGQQVTLRCSSQSGHNTVSWYQQALGQGPQFIFQYYREEENGRGNFPPRFSGLQFPNYSSELNVNALELDDSALYLCASSPGGSGRSPSNEQFFGPGTRLTVL.

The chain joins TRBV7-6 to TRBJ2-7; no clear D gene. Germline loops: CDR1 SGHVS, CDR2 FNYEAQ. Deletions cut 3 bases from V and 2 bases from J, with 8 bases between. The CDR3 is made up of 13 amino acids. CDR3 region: CASSFTNAYEQYF. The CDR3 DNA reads TGTGCCAGCAGCTTCACAAACGCCTACGAGCAGTACTTC.

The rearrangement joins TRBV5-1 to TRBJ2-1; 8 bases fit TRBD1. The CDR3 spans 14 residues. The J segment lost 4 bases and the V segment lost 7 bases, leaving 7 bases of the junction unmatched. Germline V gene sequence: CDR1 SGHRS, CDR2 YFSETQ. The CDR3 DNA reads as TGCGCCAGCGGCCAGGACAGGGCGTACAATGAGCAGTTCTTC. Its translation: CASGQDRAYNEQFF.

In DNA form, the CDR3 reads TGTGCCAGCAGTTACCCGGGGATTAATGAAGCTTTCTTT. Amino acids: CASSYPGINEAFF. The chain has TRBV27 and TRBJ1-1, with D unresolved. The CDR3 spans 13 residues. Trimming removed 4 bases at V and 7 bases at J, with 13 bases between. Germline V gene sequence: CDR1 MNHEY, CDR2 SMNVEV (reference sequence).

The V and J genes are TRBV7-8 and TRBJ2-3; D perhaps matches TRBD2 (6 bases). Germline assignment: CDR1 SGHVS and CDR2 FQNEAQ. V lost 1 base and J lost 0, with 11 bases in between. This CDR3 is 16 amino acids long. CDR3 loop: CASSLGGGPSTDTQYF. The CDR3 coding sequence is TGTGCCAGCAGCTTAGGTGGAGGGCCCAGCACAGATACGCAGTATTTT. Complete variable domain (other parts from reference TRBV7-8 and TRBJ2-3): GAGVSQSPRYKVAKRGQDVALRCDPISGHVSLFWYQQALGQGPEFLTYFQNEAQLDKSGLPSDRFFAERPEGSVSTLKIQRTQQEDSAVYLCASSLGGGPSTDTQYFGPGTRLTVL.

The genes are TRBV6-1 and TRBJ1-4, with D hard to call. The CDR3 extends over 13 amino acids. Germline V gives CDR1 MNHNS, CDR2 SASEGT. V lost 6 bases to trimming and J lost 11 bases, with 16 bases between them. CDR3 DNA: TGTGCCAGCAGACCCGGGCAGAGGGTTAAACTGTTTTTT. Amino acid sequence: CASRPGQRVKLFF.

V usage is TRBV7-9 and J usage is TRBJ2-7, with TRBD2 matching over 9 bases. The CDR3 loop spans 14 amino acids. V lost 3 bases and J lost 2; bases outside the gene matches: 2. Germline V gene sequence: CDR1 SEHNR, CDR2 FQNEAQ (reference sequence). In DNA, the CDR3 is TGTGCCAGCAGCTTGGTAGCGGGAGCCTACGAGCAGTACTTC. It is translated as CASSLVAGAYEQYF.

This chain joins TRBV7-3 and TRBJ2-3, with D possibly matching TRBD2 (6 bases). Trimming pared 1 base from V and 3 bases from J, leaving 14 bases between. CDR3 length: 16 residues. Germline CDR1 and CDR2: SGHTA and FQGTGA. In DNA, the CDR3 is TGTGCCAGCAGCTTAATGGGGAGGTCTAGGACAGATACGCAGTATTTT. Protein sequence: CASSLMGRSRTDTQYF.

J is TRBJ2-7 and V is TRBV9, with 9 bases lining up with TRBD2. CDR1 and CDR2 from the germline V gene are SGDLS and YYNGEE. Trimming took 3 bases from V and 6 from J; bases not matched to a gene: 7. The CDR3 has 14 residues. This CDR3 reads CASSEASGKREQYF. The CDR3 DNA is TGTGCCAGCAGCGAAGCTAGCGGGAAGCGCGAGCAGTACTTC.